A selection of T cell receptor beta chains follows, all from one sample in a study of T-cell reconstitution after alpha-beta-depleted transplantation in children. A single record per CDR3 protein comes from TCRdb applying MiXCR to the PCR reads. The sample consists of under 400,000 distinct CDR3 sequences, 23% of them appearing once. Material: PBMCs, mostly from graft donor cells, obtained 180 days after TCRalphabeta/CD19-depleted stem cell transplant. The receptors derive from a male patient under 18 who had a stem cell transplant for acute lymphoblastic leukemia, so the T cells may come from the graft donor. The CDR3 runs from the conserved cysteine through the conserved F or W. D genes are given only for firm matches. Only some rows state a clone size, as once, few, many or a class for expanded clones.

size: NA; D: NA; V: TRBV4-1; J: TRBJ1-1; CDR3: CASSPFWITEAFF; DNA: TGCGCCAGCAGCCCATTTTGGATCACTGAAGCTTTCTTT
size: NA; D: NA; V: TRBV18; J: TRBJ1-1; CDR3: CASSAVGGQGTEAFF; DNA: TGTGCCAGCTCAGCCGTCGGGGGGCAGGGCACTGAAGCTTTCTTT
size: many; D: TRBD1; V: TRBV12-3/TRBV12-4; J: TRBJ1-6; CDR3: CASSRSGTGVYNSPLHF; DNA: TGTGCCAGCAGCCGATCCGGGACAGGGGTTTATAATTCACCCCTCCACTTT
size: many; D: NA; V: TRBV20-1; J: TRBJ1-5; CDR3: CSARDPGGSNQPQHF; DNA: TGCAGTGCTAGAGATCCAGGAGGAAGCAATCAGCCCCAGCATTTT
size: few; D: NA; V: TRBV19; J: TRBJ2-4; CDR3: CASSIDRGGDMAKNIQYF; DNA: TGTGCCAGTAGTATAGACCGTGGAGGGGATATGGCCAAAAACATTCAGTACTTC
size: NA; D: NA; V: TRBV29-1; J: TRBJ2-7; CDR3: CSVVEQLYEQYF; DNA: TGCAGCGTTGTGGAACAACTATACGAGCAGTACTTC
size: NA; D: TRBD2; V: TRBV12-3/TRBV12-4; J: TRBJ2-7; CDR3: CASRRTSGGSYEQYF; DNA: TGTGCCAGCAGGAGGACTAGCGGGGGCTCCTACGAGCAGTACTTC
size: NA; D: TRBD2; V: TRBV5-1; J: TRBJ2-5; CDR3: CASGFPAFRTSGSRETQYF; DNA: TGCGCCAGCGGCTTTCCAGCCTTCAGGACTAGCGGGAGTAGGGAGACCCAGTACTTC
size: few; D: NA; V: TRBV10-3; J: TRBJ1-4; CDR3: CAISDWENEKLFF; DNA: TGTGCCATCAGTGACTGGGAGAATGAAAAACTGTTTTTT
size: many; D: NA; V: TRBV5-1; J: TRBJ2-5; CDR3: CASSSLASGLRETQYF; DNA: TGCGCCAGCAGCTCGCTTGCTTCGGGCTTAAGAGAGACCCAGTACTTC
size: few; D: NA; V: TRBV5-1; J: TRBJ1-2; CDR3: CASSGQRGYYGYTF; DNA: TGCGCCAGCAGCGGCCAACGGGGTTACTATGGCTACACCTTC
size: NA; D: NA; V: TRBV20-1; J: TRBJ2-7; CDR3: CSARDGAKGDF; DNA: TGCAGTGCTAGAGACGGTGCAAAGGGGGACTTC
size: few; D: NA; V: TRBV4-1; J: TRBJ2-7; CDR3: CASSQDRQRYEQYF; DNA: TGCGCCAGCAGCCAAGATCGACAGCGTTACGAGCAGTACTTC
size: few; D: TRBD1; V: TRBV12-3/TRBV12-4; J: TRBJ2-7; CDR3: CASGQGAAYEQYF; DNA: TGTGCCAGTGGACAGGGGGCTGCCTACGAGCAGTACTTC
size: few; D: NA; V: TRBV29-1; J: TRBJ2-7; CDR3: CSVATTPRHRYYEQYF; DNA: TGCAGCGTTGCTACAACGCCCCGACACCGATACTACGAGCAGTACTTC
size: NA; D: NA; V: TRBV11-2; J: TRBJ1-4; CDR3: CASSLDFRTNEKLFF; DNA: TGTGCCAGCAGCTTAGATTTCAGAACTAATGAAAAACTGTTTTTT
size: NA; D: TRBD2; V: TRBV4-1; J: TRBJ2-7; CDR3: CASSQDFGLASFEQYF; DNA: TGCGCCAGCAGCCAAGACTTCGGACTAGCTAGTTTCGAGCAGTACTTC
size: few; D: NA; V: TRBV10-3; J: TRBJ2-5; CDR3: CAISVWRRETQYF; DNA: TGTGCCATCTCCGTATGGAGGAGGGAGACCCAGTACTTC
size: few; D: NA; V: TRBV3-1; J: TRBJ2-5; CDR3: CASSIPEVETQYF; DNA: TGTGCCAGCAGCATACCTGAGGTGGAGACCCAGTACTTC
size: NA; D: NA; V: TRBV9; J: TRBJ2-7; CDR3: CASSGTGLGEQYF; DNA: TGTGCCAGCAGCGGTACAGGCTTAGGCGAGCAGTACTTC
size: NA; D: NA; V: TRBV29-1; J: TRBJ1-1; CDR3: CSVGKGDGYTEAFF; DNA: TGCAGCGTTGGTAAGGGGGACGGATACACTGAAGCTTTCTTT
size: NA; D: NA; V: TRBV20-1; J: TRBJ1-2; CDR3: CSARQINYGYTF; DNA: TGCAGTGCGCGACAGATTAACTATGGCTACACCTTC
size: NA; D: NA; V: TRBV15; J: TRBJ2-7; CDR3: CATSPSRGLAALSYEQYF; DNA: TGTGCCACCAGCCCCTCGCGGGGGCTAGCGGCCCTTTCCTACGAGCAGTACTTC
size: few; D: NA; V: TRBV12-3/TRBV12-4; J: TRBJ2-1; CDR3: CASRGGGWEQFF; DNA: TGTGCCAGCAGGGGAGGGGGTTGGGAGCAGTTCTTC
size: many; D: NA; V: TRBV9; J: TRBJ2-7; CDR3: CASSVGNVPYEQYF; DNA: TGTGCCAGCAGCGTAGGTAACGTCCCCTACGAGCAGTACTTC
size: few; D: TRBD1; V: TRBV19; J: TRBJ2-3; CDR3: CASSIARQGTDTQYF; DNA: TGTGCCAGTAGTATCGCCCGACAGGGGACAGATACGCAGTATTTT
size: few; D: TRBD2; V: TRBV5-5; J: TRBJ2-7; CDR3: CASSSRLAGGLFSYEQYF; DNA: TGTGCCAGCAGCTCACGTTTAGCGGGAGGACTATTCTCCTACGAGCAGTACTTC
size: NA; D: NA; V: TRBV5-1; J: TRBJ2-7; CDR3: CASSVTRSGSYEQYF; DNA: TGCGCCAGCAGCGTCACTAGATCTGGCTCCTACGAGCAGTACTTC
size: NA; D: NA; V: TRBV27; J: TRBJ1-1; CDR3: CASSYQGAFEAFF; DNA: TGTGCCAGCAGTTATCAGGGTGCCTTTGAAGCTTTCTTT
size: NA; D: TRBD2; V: TRBV7-2; J: TRBJ2-7; CDR3: CASSSVGDERGYEQYF; DNA: TGTGCCAGCAGCTCGGTCGGAGACGAGCGGGGCTACGAGCAGTACTTC
size: NA; D: TRBD1; V: TRBV11-1; J: TRBJ2-7; CDR3: CASSFLERQGAYEQYF; DNA: TGTGCCAGCAGCTTCTTGGAAAGACAGGGGGCCTACGAGCAGTACTTC
size: NA; D: NA; V: TRBV29-1; J: TRBJ1-2; CDR3: CSDYGQISYTF; DNA: TGCAGCGATTACGGACAGATCAGCTACACCTTC
size: NA; D: NA; V: TRBV12-3/TRBV12-4; J: TRBJ1-1; CDR3: CASSLVWRGKWDTEAFF; DNA: TGTGCCAGCAGTTTAGTTTGGAGGGGCAAATGGGACACTGAAGCTTTCTTT
size: NA; D: NA; V: TRBV15; J: TRBJ2-1; CDR3: CATSRDTIVVGEQFF; DNA: TGTGCCACCAGCAGAGATACGATTGTCGTGGGGGAGCAGTTCTTC
size: few; D: NA; V: TRBV7-9; J: TRBJ2-7; CDR3: CASSFTVSVQYF; DNA: TGTGCCAGCAGCTTTACAGTTTCGGTGCAGTACTTC
size: NA; D: NA; V: TRBV11-2; J: TRBJ2-1; CDR3: CASSSRFRREQFF; DNA: TGTGCCAGCAGCTCAAGATTCCGGAGGGAGCAGTTCTTC
size: few; D: TRBD1; V: TRBV12-3/TRBV12-4; J: TRBJ2-7; CDR3: CASSFGTGWYEQYF; DNA: TGTGCCAGCAGTTTCGGGACAGGGTGGTACGAGCAGTACTTC
size: NA; D: NA; V: TRBV5-1; J: TRBJ1-4; CDR3: CASSGDGLVEKLFF; DNA: TGCGCCAGCAGCGGGGATGGTCTTGTAGAAAAACTGTTTTTT
size: few; D: NA; V: TRBV18; J: TRBJ2-5; CDR3: CASSPRMGEETQYF; DNA: TGTGCCAGCTCACCTAGGATGGGAGAAGAGACCCAGTACTTC
size: NA; D: TRBD1; V: TRBV20-1; J: TRBJ2-7; CDR3: CSPRGPSSYEQYF; DNA: TGCAGTCCCAGGGGGCCGAGCTCCTACGAGCAGTACTTC
size: NA; D: TRBD2; V: TRBV7-3; J: TRBJ2-1; CDR3: CASSLRAGGPYEQFF; DNA: TGTGCCAGCAGCTTACGAGCGGGAGGGCCCTATGAGCAGTTCTTC
size: NA; D: TRBD1; V: TRBV9; J: TRBJ2-3; CDR3: CASSNLQGNADTQYF; DNA: TGTGCCAGCAGTAACCTACAGGGGAACGCAGATACGCAGTATTTT
size: few; D: NA; V: TRBV6-6; J: TRBJ1-6; CDR3: CASSPAQNSPLHF; DNA: TGTGCCAGCAGCCCCGCCCAGAATTCACCCCTCCACTTT
size: few; D: NA; V: TRBV5-1; J: TRBJ2-7; CDR3: CASSRGTVSSYEQYF; DNA: TGCGCCAGCAGCCGAGGGACTGTTAGCTCCTACGAGCAGTACTTC
size: few; D: TRBD2; V: TRBV5-1; J: TRBJ2-1; CDR3: CASSLEPGGYNEQFF; DNA: TGCGCCAGCAGCTTGGAGCCGGGGGGCTACAATGAGCAGTTCTTC
size: once; D: NA; V: TRBV24-1; J: TRBJ1-1; CDR3: CATSARLLNTEAFF; DNA: TGTGCCACCAGTGCACGACTTCTAAACACTGAAGCTTTCTTT
size: NA; D: TRBD2; V: TRBV7-7; J: TRBJ2-3; CDR3: CASSLLADTDTQYF; DNA: TGTGCCAGCAGCTTGCTAGCGGATACAGATACGCAGTATTTT
size: few; D: NA; V: TRBV12-3/TRBV12-4; J: TRBJ1-1; CDR3: CASQRGPNTEAFF; DNA: TGTGCCAGCCAAAGGGGCCCGAACACTGAAGCTTTCTTT
size: NA; D: NA; V: TRBV7-2; J: TRBJ2-7; CDR3: CASSLGTRRTPYEQYF; DNA: TGTGCCAGCAGCTTAGGAACGAGGAGAACCCCCTACGAGCAGTACTTC
size: NA; D: TRBD2; V: TRBV29-1; J: TRBJ2-2; CDR3: CSVEGGTSGYTGELFF; DNA: TGCAGCGTTGAAGGGGGGACTAGCGGATACACCGGGGAGCTGTTTTTT
size: NA; D: TRBD2; V: TRBV10-2; J: TRBJ2-1; CDR3: CASKDRVAGGHNEQFF; DNA: TGCGCCAGCAAGGACCGGGTAGCGGGAGGGCACAATGAGCAGTTCTTC
size: NA; D: TRBD1; V: TRBV28; J: TRBJ2-6; CDR3: CASSDGQGFSGANVLTF; DNA: TGTGCCAGCAGTGACGGACAGGGGTTCTCTGGGGCCAACGTCCTGACTTTC
size: few; D: NA; V: TRBV18; J: TRBJ2-1; CDR3: CASSPLRSTEQFF; DNA: TGTGCCAGCTCACCACTCCGAAGTACTGAGCAGTTCTTC
size: NA; D: NA; V: TRBV24-1; J: TRBJ1-2; CDR3: CATSDTSTANGYTF; DNA: TGTGCCACCAGTGATACGTCGACAGCCAATGGCTACACCTTC